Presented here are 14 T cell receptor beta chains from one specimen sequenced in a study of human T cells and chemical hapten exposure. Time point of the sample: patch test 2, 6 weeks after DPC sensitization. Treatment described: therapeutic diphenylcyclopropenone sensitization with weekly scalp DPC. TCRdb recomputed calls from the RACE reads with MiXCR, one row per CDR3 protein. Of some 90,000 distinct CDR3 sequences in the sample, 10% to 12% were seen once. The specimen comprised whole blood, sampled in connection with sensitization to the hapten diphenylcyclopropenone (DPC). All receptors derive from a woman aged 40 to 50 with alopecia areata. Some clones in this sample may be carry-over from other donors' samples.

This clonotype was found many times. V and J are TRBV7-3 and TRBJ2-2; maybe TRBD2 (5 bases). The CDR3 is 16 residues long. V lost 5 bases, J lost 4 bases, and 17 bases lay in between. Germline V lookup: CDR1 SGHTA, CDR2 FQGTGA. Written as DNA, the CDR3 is TGTGCCAGCAGCCTCCTTCCGAGGCGGGTCACCGGGGAGCTGTTTTTT. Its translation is CASSLLPRRVTGELFF.

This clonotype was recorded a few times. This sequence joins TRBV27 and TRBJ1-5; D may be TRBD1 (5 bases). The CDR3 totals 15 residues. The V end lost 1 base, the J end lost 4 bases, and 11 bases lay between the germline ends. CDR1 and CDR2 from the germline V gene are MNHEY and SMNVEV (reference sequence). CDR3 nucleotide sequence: TGTGCCAGCAGTTTATTCAGGGAAGCAAATCAGCCCCAGCATTTT. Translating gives CASSLFREANQPQHF.

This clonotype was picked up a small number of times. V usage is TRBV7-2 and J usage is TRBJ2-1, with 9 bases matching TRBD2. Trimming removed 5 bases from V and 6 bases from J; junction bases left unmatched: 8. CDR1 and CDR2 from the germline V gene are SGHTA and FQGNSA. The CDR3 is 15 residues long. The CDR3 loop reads CASSPHAGGSNEQFF. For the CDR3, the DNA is TGTGCCAGCAGCCCACACGCGGGGGGGTCCAATGAGCAGTTCTTC.

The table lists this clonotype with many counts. The CDR3 is CASSFSGRNRADTQYF. As DNA, the CDR3 is TGTGCCAGCAGCTTTAGCGGGAGGAATCGGGCAGATACGCAGTATTTT. V is TRBV7-2 and J is TRBJ2-3; TRBD2 agrees at 10 bases. V gave up 3 bases and J gave up 4 bases; unmatched junction bases: 7. CDR3 length: 16 amino acids. Germline-derived CDR1 and CDR2 are SGHTA and FQGNSA.

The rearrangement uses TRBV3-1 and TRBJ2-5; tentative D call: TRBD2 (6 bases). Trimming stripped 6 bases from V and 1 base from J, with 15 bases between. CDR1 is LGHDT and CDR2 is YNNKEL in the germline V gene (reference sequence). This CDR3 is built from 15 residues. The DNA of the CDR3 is TGTGCCAGCAGGAACGTTTGGGGAGGCCAAGAGACCCAGTACTTC. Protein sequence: CASRNVWGGQETQYF.

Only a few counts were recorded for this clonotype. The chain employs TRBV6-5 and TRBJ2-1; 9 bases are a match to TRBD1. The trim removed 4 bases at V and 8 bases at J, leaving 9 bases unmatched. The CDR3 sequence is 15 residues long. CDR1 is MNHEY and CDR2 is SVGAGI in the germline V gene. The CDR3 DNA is TGTGCCAGCAGTTTTGCCGGGACAGGGTTATATGAGCAGTTCTTC. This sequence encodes CASSFAGTGLYEQFF.

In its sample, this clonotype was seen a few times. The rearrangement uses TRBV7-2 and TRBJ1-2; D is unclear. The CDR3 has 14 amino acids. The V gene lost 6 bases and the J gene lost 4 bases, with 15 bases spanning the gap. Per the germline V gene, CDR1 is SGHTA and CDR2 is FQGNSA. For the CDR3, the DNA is TGTGCCAGCAGGCCATCGGAAGGAGGCTATGGCTACACCTTC. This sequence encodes CASRPSEGGYGYTF. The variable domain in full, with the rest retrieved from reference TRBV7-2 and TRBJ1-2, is GAGVSQSPSNKVTEKGKDVELRCDPISGHTALYWYRQSLGQGLEFLIYFQGNSAPDKSGLPSDRFSAERTGGSVSTLTIQRTQQEDSAVYLCASRPSEGGYGYTFGSGTRLTVV.

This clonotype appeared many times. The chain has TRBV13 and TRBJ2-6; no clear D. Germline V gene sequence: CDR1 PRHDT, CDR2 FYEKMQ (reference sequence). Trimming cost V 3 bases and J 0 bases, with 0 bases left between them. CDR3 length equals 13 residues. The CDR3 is CASSFSGANVLTF. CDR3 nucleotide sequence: TGTGCCAGCAGCTTCTCTGGGGCCAACGTCCTGACTTTC.

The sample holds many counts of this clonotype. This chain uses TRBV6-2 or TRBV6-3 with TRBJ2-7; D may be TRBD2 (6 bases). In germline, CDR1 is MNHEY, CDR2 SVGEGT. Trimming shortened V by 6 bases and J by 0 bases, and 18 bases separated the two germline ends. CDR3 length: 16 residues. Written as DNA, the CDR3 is TGTGCCAGCAGGACCCTTTACGGGGGAATCTCCTACGAGCAGTACTTC. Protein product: CASRTLYGGISYEQYF.

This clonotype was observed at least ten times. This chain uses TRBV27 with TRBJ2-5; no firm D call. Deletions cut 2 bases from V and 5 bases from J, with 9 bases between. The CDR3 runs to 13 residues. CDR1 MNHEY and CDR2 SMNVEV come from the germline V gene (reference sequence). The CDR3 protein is CASSLRPPETQYF. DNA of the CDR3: TGTGCCAGCAGTTTAAGGCCCCCCGAGACCCAGTACTTC.

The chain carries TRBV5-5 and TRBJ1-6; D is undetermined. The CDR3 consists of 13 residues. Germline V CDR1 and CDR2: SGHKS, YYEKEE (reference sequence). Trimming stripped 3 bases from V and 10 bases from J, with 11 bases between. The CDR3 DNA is TGTGCCAGCAGCTCCAATCTGGGGTCACCCCTCCACTTT. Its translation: CASSSNLGSPLHF.

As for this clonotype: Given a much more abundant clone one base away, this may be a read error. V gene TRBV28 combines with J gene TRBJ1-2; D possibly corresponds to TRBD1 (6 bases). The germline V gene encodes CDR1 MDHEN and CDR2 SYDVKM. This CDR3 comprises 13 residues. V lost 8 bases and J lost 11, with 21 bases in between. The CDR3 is CASLRTVSMRYTF. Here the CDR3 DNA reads TGTGCCAGCCTCAGGACAGTGTCTATGAGGTACACCTTC.

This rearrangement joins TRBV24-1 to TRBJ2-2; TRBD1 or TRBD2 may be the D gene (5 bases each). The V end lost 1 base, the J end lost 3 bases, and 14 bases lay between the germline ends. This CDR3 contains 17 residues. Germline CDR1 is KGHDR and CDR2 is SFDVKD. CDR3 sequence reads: CATSDFGVMGDTGELFF. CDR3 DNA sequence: TGTGCCACCAGTGATTTCGGGGTAATGGGGGACACCGGGGAGCTGTTTTTT.

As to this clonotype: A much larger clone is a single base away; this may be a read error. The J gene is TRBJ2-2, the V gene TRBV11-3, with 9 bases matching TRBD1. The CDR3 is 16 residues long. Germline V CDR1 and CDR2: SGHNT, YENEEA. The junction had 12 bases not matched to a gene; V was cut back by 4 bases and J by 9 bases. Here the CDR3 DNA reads TGTGCCAGCAGCTCAGCTGTGACAGGGGGAACCAGGGAGCTGTTTTTT. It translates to CASSSAVTGGTRELFF.